A selection of T cell receptor beta chains follows, all from one sample in a study of blood T cell repertoires in COVID-19. The assay was immunoSEQ multiplex PCR, and TCRdb's table has in-frame clones only and misses some. This sample has around 270,000 clones, with 85% to 90% found just once. The specimen was peripheral blood. The receptor set was obtained from a man between 35 and 55 years old with acute or convalescent COVID-19. CDR3s include the opening cysteine and the closing phenylalanine or tryptophan. A D gene is named only where the DNA matches it firmly. The size entry is marked missing in some rows and otherwise reads once, few, many or a size class.

V: TRBV11-2
J: TRBJ2-7
D: TRBD1
size: NA
CDR3: CASSLDRGPSYEQYF
DNA: TGTGCCAGCAGCTTAGACAGGGGGCCGTCCTACGAGCAGTACTTC

V: TRBV6-5
J: TRBJ1-2
D: NA
size: NA
CDR3: CASSPRRGIYGYTF
DNA: TGTGCCAGCAGTCCACGGAGGGGTATCTATGGCTACACCTTC

V: TRBV4-1
J: TRBJ1-3
D: NA
size: NA
CDR3: CASSQDNWSSGNTIYF
DNA: TGCGCCAGCAGCCAAGATAACTGGAGCTCTGGAAACACCATATATTTT

V: TRBV6-1
J: TRBJ2-1
D: TRBD2
size: NA
CDR3: CASSDPGGQPEQFF
DNA: TGTGCCAGCAGTGATCCGGGGGGGCAGCCTGAGCAGTTCTTC

V: TRBV19
J: TRBJ1-1
D: NA
size: NA
CDR3: CASSMVFWATEAFF
DNA: TGTGCCAGTAGTATGGTATTCTGGGCCACTGAAGCTTTCTTT

V: TRBV29-1
J: TRBJ2-1
D: TRBD1
size: NA
CDR3: CSVDRYWANEQFF
DNA: TGCAGCGTGGACAGGTATTGGGCCAATGAGCAGTTCTTC

V: TRBV2
J: TRBJ1-5
D: TRBD1
size: NA
CDR3: CASSGQGVGNQPQHF
DNA: TGTGCCAGCAGTGGACAGGGAGTGGGCAATCAGCCCCAGCATTTT

V: TRBV5-1
J: TRBJ1-4
D: TRBD1
size: once
CDR3: CASSSGQANEKLFF
DNA: TGCGCCAGCAGCTCCGGACAGGCGAATGAAAAACTGTTTTTT

V: TRBV5-1
J: TRBJ2-4
D: NA
size: NA
CDR3: CASSLARTEDIQYF
DNA: TGCGCCAGCAGCTTGGCCAGGACGGAGGACATTCAGTACTTC

V: TRBV6-5
J: TRBJ1-2
D: NA
size: NA
CDR3: CASRSATTYGYTF
DNA: TGTGCCAGCCGATCCGCGACTACCTATGGCTACACCTTC

V: TRBV18
J: TRBJ1-2
D: TRBD1
size: NA
CDR3: CASSPGTASSGYTF
DNA: TGTGCCAGCTCACCAGGGACAGCAAGTAGTGGCTACACCTTC

V: TRBV19
J: TRBJ1-1
D: NA
size: NA
CDR3: CASISHTEAFF
DNA: TGTGCCAGTATATCTCACACTGAAGCTTTCTTT

V: TRBV5-4
J: TRBJ1-2
D: NA
size: NA
CDR3: CASSLGLRGYGYTF
DNA: TGTGCCAGCAGCTTGGGCCTCCGGGGCTATGGCTACACCTTC

V: TRBV5-1
J: TRBJ1-6
D: NA
size: NA
CDR3: CASSLGPSHGDSPLHF
DNA: TGCGCCAGCAGCTTGGGCCCTTCCCACGGGGATTCACCCCTCCACTTT

V: TRBV3-1/TRBV3-2
J: TRBJ1-1
D: NA
size: few
CDR3: CASSPRTGSTEAFF
DNA: TGTGCCAGCAGCCCTCGAACAGGTTCCACTGAAGCTTTCTTT

V: TRBV3-1/TRBV3-2
J: TRBJ2-2
D: NA
size: few
CDR3: CASGRPGELFF
DNA: TGTGCCAGTGGGAGGCCCGGGGAGCTGTTTTTT

V: TRBV4-1
J: TRBJ1-2
D: NA
size: NA
CDR3: CASSQVAGDHYGYTF
DNA: TGCGCCAGCAGCCAAGTGGCAGGCGACCACTATGGCTACACCTTC

V: TRBV6-1
J: TRBJ2-7
D: NA
size: NA
CDR3: CASSELTRWYEQYF
DNA: TGTGCCAGCAGTGAACTGACAAGGTGGTACGAGCAGTACTTC

V: TRBV5-1
J: TRBJ2-2
D: NA
size: NA
CDR3: CASSLFQGMVGELFF
DNA: TGCGCCAGCAGCTTGTTCCAGGGGATGGTCGGGGAGCTGTTTTTT

V: TRBV5-1
J: TRBJ1-3
D: NA
size: NA
CDR3: CASSLAAGRLSGNTIYF
DNA: TGCGCCAGCAGCTTGGCCGCAGGGCGCCTCTCTGGAAACACCATATATTTT

V: TRBV12-5
J: TRBJ1-1
D: TRBD1
size: NA
CDR3: CASGPGKGGRDTEAFF
DNA: TGTGCTAGTGGACCCGGTAAAGGGGGCCGGGACACTGAAGCTTTCTTT

V: TRBV30
J: TRBJ2-7
D: NA
size: NA
CDR3: CAWSRGSIYEQYF
DNA: TGTGCCTGGTCCAGGGGTTCGATATACGAGCAGTACTTC

V: TRBV19
J: TRBJ1-2
D: NA
size: NA
CDR3: CASSAGREPFYGYTF
DNA: TGTGCCTCTTCCGCGGGCAGAGAACCTTTCTATGGCTACACCTTC

V: TRBV6-5
J: TRBJ1-1
D: NA
size: NA
CDR3: CASKAGGWNTEAFF
DNA: TGTGCCAGCAAAGCAGGAGGGTGGAACACTGAAGCTTTCTTT

V: TRBV6-1
J: TRBJ1-1
D: TRBD1
size: NA
CDR3: CASSEGTGASVEAFF
DNA: TGTGCCAGCAGTGAGGGGACAGGGGCCTCAGTTGAAGCTTTCTTT